This entry lists 4 T cell receptor beta chains sequenced from one sample in a study of cytomegalovirus exposure and HLA in healthy donors. The PCR contained 60 Vbeta and 13 Jbeta primers. This table comes from immunoSEQ multiplex PCR, and its TCRdb copy is limited to in-frame clones, with some not included. This sample's clone table lists about 40,000 clones. Sequencing was performed on PBMCs. The receptors originated from a human donor in good health.

The chain joins TRBV6-1 to TRBJ1-5; D uncertain. The V gene's germline CDR1 is MNHNS and CDR2 SASEGT. The V end lost 3 bases, the J end lost 2 bases, and 8 bases lay between the germline ends. The CDR3 has 14 amino acids. CDR3 nucleotides: TGTGCCAGCAGTGAGCGGACTGGCAATCAGCCCCAGCATTTT. Translation: CASSERTGNQPQHF.

Comments on this clone: This same CDR3 is encoded by further DNA sequences in the sample. The chain links TRBV5-1 to TRBJ1-5; no clear D. V was pared by 0 bases and J by 0 bases, with 10 bases between. The germline V gene encodes CDR1 SGHRS and CDR2 YFSETQ. This CDR3 has 16 residues. CDR3: CASSLEGLNSNQPQHF. The CDR3 nucleotides are TGCGCCAGCAGCTTGGAAGGACTGAATAGCAATCAGCCCCAGCATTTT.

The chain has TRBV9 and TRBJ2-7, with 8 nucleotides matching TRBD2. Germline CDR1 and CDR2: SGDLS and YYNGEE. The ends lost 4 bases at V and 5 bases at J; junction bases unmatched: 5. This CDR3 has 13 residues. The CDR3 loop reads CASSLRAGDEQYF. The CDR3 region has the DNA TGTGCCAGCAGCTTGAGAGCGGGGGACGAGCAGTACTTC.

As concerns this clone: The junction and the germline gene differ at one end; a read error may be behind it. The V gene is TRBV18, the J gene TRBJ2-1, with TRBD2 matching 10 bases. Germline CDR1 KGHSH, CDR2 LQKENI. The length of the CDR3 is 17 residues. CDR3: CASSDTLAGGSDNEQFF. The CDR3 DNA reads as TGTGCCAGCTCAGACACCTTAGCGGGGGGCTCCGACAATGAGCAGTTCTTC.